The clone carrying this TCR beta chain showed up just a few times. Antigen: not known. Germline trimming cut 10 bases from V and 2 bases from J; bases unmatched to any gene: 3. The germline V gene encodes CDR1 ENHRY and CDR2 SYGVKD. CDR3 length: 13 amino acids. These data come from a study of blood T cells in healthy people across ages. Findings and limits, study-wide: Researchers report that TCR beta diversity correlated strongly with naive T cell percentage. Among T cells, TCR beta diversity per million cells dropped roughly linearly as age rose.

With a J-beta primer mix and a sample-barcoded 5' primer, a second PCR ran about 7 to 12 cycles. TCRdb recomputed calls from the 5' RACE reads with MiXCR, one row per CDR3 protein. Here the sample spans 700,000 to 900,000 distinct CDR3 sequences, around 24% being singletons. These records were also assigned to another study, of T cells of mothers and their children. As that report states: Detection yielded no persistent microchimeric T cell clones.

The receptor's source is a boy between 10 and 17 years old in good health. This chain joins TRBV10-3 and TRBJ2-7, with 12 positions matching TRBD1. Sample: blood. This chain's CDR3 is CATGQGAAYEQYF. CDR3 nucleotide sequence: TGTGCCACGGGACAGGGGGCTGCCTACGAGCAGTACTTC.